Only a few counts were recorded for the clone carrying this TCR beta chain. The antigen is undetermined. This sample is part of a study of T cells in Graves' hyperthyroidism and ophthalmopathy. Overall study: Blood was drawn when the patient was first diagnosed and still untreated.

Study results and limitations: Ophthalmopathy could be told apart from stable hyperthyroidism with a 13 V-J model. Most thyroid-expanded clonotypes above 0.001 were also found in blood.

Amplification of TCR beta CDR3 regions used RNA as the template. HTBI primers drove first-round RT-PCR of the TCR CDR3. A single record per CDR3 protein comes from TCRdb applying MiXCR to the multiplex PCR reads. The table includes 490,000 or so distinct CDR3 sequences, around a fifth detected once. Each ophthalmopathy patient scored at least 3 on the Clinical Activity Score and at least 4 on NOSPECS grade, with duration under 3 months. CDR1 DFQATT and CDR2 SNEGSKA come from the germline V gene (reference sequence). CDR3 length: 14 residues. J gave up 4 bases and V 6 bases, and 10 bases lay outside the gene matches.

The sequenced sample consisted of blood. The chain combines TRBV20-1 with TRBJ2-7; 9 bases align to TRBD1. This receptor was taken from a woman aged 70-85 years with Graves' ophthalmopathy. The CDR3 sequence is CSANDRGGIYEQYF. CDR3 sequence (DNA): TGCAGTGCAAATGACAGGGGGGGTATTTACGAGCAGTACTTC.